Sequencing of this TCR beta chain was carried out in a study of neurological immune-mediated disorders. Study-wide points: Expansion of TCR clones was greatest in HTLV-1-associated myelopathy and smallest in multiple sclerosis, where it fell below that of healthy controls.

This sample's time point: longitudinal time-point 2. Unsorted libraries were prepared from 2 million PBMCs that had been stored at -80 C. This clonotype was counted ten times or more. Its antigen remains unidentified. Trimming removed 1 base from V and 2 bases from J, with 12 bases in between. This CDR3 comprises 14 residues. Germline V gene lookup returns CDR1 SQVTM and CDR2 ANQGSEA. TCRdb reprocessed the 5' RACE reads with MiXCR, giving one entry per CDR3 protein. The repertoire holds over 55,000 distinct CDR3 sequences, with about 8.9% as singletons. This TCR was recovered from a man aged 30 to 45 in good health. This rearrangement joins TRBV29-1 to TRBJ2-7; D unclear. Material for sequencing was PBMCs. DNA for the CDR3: TGCAGCGTTGAAGGGGCCAGGAGCCCCTACGAGCAGTACTTC. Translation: CSVEGARSPYEQYF.